Following are 10 T cell receptor beta chains from one sample sequenced in a study of T cell repertoires in cytomegalovirus infection. TCRdb processed the reads anew with MiXCR; each CDR3 protein has one entry. Among roughly 640,000 distinct CDR3 sequences listed, 20% to 30% were seen once. The material sequenced was CD8+ T cells from PBMCs. The receptor set was obtained from a human donor in good health (CMV status not recorded). Some clones in this sample may be carry-over from other donors' samples.

The rearrangement uses TRBV19 and TRBJ2-1, with D possibly TRBD2 on 5 matching bases. The germline gives CDR1 LNHDA, CDR2 SQIVND (reference sequence). The CDR3 extends over 17 amino acids. Trimming left V 3 bases short and J 9 bases short, with 24 bases between. CDR3 nucleotide sequence: TGTGCCAGTAGTATTGGACTTCGCTTGGGAAGAGTCATTGAGCAGTTCTTC. It yields the protein CASSIGLRLGRVIEQFF.

This clonotype was counted many times. The chain joins TRBV7-2 to TRBJ1-1; D uncertain. There are 14 residues in the CDR3. Trimming took off 5 bases at V and 1 base at J, with 11 bases between the two ends. Germline V lookup: CDR1 SGHTA, CDR2 FQGNSA. The CDR3 bases are TGTGCCAGCAGCGGCTTTTCGGGGAACACTGAAGCTTTCTTT. It encodes CASSGFSGNTEAFF.

This clonotype has more than one count but fewer than ten. The CDR3 DNA is TGCAGCGTTGGGGTCAGCTCCTACGAGCAGTACTTC. Its translation: CSVGVSSYEQYF. The chain carries TRBV29-1 and TRBJ2-7; no firm D call. The germline CDR1 and CDR2 sequences are SQVTM and ANQGSEA. V was pared by 4 bases and J by 0 bases, with 7 bases between. The CDR3 is 12 amino acids.

This chain links TRBV5-1 with TRBJ2-7, with 9 positions matching TRBD1. The length of the CDR3 is 14 residues. V shed 3 bases, J shed 5 bases, and the junction held 6 bases outside the gene matches. Germline V gives CDR1 SGHRS, CDR2 YFSETQ. The CDR3 DNA reads TGCGCCAGCAGCTCGGGACAGGGTCGTGACGAGCAGTACTTC. Protein sequence: CASSSGQGRDEQYF.

With regard to this clonotype: A much larger clonotype is one base distant, so this may be a read error. CDR3 DNA: TGTGCCAGCAGCCAAGTAAACCGGGAAAGCTCCTACGAGCAGTACTTC. Translating it yields CASSQVNRESSYEQYF. V usage is TRBV7-9 and J usage is TRBJ2-7; D is perhaps TRBD2 (5 bases). Germline CDR1 SEHNR, CDR2 FQNEAQ (reference sequence). This CDR3 has 16 residues. Trimming removed 5 bases at V and 0 bases at J, with 17 bases between. Supplemented by reference TRBV7-9 and TRBJ2-7, the full variable domain reads DTGVSQNPRHKITKRGQNVTFRCDPISEHNRLYWYRQTLGQGPEFLTYFQNEAQLEKSRLLSDRFSAERPKGSFSTLEIQRTEQGDSAMYLCASSQVNRESSYEQYFGPGTRLTVT.

The table lists this clonotype with a count of one. The chain recombines TRBV7-9 with TRBJ1-1, with D perhaps matching TRBD1 (5 bases). V lost 2 bases, J lost 7 bases, and 11 bases lay in between. The CDR3 has 13 residues. Germline CDR1 is SEHNR and CDR2 is FQNEAQ (reference sequence). CDR3 DNA: TGTGCCAGCAGCTTAAGTCGGGGCCATGAAGCTTTCTTT. Protein product: CASSLSRGHEAFF. Together with reference TRBV7-9 and TRBJ1-1, the CDR3 gives the full variable domain: DTGVSQNPRHKITKRGQNVTFRCDPISEHNRLYWYRQTLGQGPEFLTYFQNEAQLEKSRLLSDRFSAERPKGSFSTLEIQRTEQGDSAMYLCASSLSRGHEAFFGQGTRLTVV.

This clonotype was counted only a few times. The chain uses TRBV28 and TRBJ1-3, with a weak D call TRBD1 (5 bases). Germline V gives CDR1 MDHEN, CDR2 SYDVKM. V shed 4 bases and J shed 0 bases, with 13 bases lying between them. The CDR3 sequence is 16 residues long. The CDR3 bases are TGTGCCAGCAGTTCTTGGGACTCTCCCTCTGGAAACACCATATATTTT. Encoded protein: CASSSWDSPSGNTIYF.

The table lists this clonotype with a few counts. The chain recombines TRBV11-2 with TRBJ2-1, with D possibly matching TRBD2 (6 bases). This CDR3 is 15 amino acids long. V lost 2 bases and J lost 3, with 11 bases in between. Germline V gene lookup returns CDR1 SGHAT and CDR2 FQNNGV. The CDR3 loop reads CASSLRAGDYNEQFF. Written as DNA, the CDR3 is TGTGCCAGCAGCTTAAGAGCGGGCGACTACAATGAGCAGTTCTTC.

This clonotype showed up just a few times. This rearrangement joins TRBV20-1 to TRBJ1-5, with D possibly being TRBD1 (6 bases). CDR3 length equals 15 residues. Germline V gene lookup returns CDR1 DFQATT and CDR2 SNEGSKA (reference sequence). V was cut by 6 bases and J by 2 bases, with 17 bases left in between. The CDR3 nucleotides are TGCAGTGCAATTACAGGGTGGCTGGGCAATCAGCCCCAGCATTTT. It encodes CSAITGWLGNQPQHF.

The J gene is TRBJ2-1, the V gene TRBV19; either TRBD1 or TRBD2 may supply D (6 bases each). CDR1 is LNHDA, CDR2 SQIVND, per germline (reference sequence). The CDR3 loop spans 17 amino acids. V was trimmed by 10 bases and J by 0 bases, leaving 22 bases between them. CDR3: CATQEGERASSYNEQFF. CDR3 nucleotide sequence: TGTGCCACCCAGGAGGGGGAGAGGGCCAGCTCCTACAATGAGCAGTTCTTC.